These 2 T cell receptor beta chains share one sample of origin, sequenced in a study of control samples from healthy donors and cancer patients. Produced via immunoSEQ multiplex PCR; TCRdb's table is partial and in-frame only. This table has about 80,000 clones, roughly 86% appearing once. The sequenced material came from blood. The receptors were sampled from a man aged 50 to 60 in good health.

The chain carries TRBV18 and TRBJ2-1; perhaps TRBD2 as D (7 bases). The CDR3 consists of 15 residues. Trimming pared 5 bases from V and 8 bases from J, leaving 19 bases between. Germline V gene sequence: CDR1 KGHSH, CDR2 LQKENI. The chain's CDR3 is CASSDIGGAEDEQFF. Here the CDR3 DNA reads TGTGCCAGCTCAGACATAGGGGGGGCAGAGGATGAGCAGTTCTTC.

The rearrangement uses TRBV6-5 and TRBJ1-2; TRBD1 aligns across 9 bases. Germline values: CDR1 MNHEY, CDR2 SVGAGI. The CDR3 is made up of 14 amino acids. Losses at the gene ends were 4 bases for V and 7 bases for J; bases not matched to a gene: 7. This CDR3 reads CASSSKNRGPGYTF. In DNA, the CDR3 is TGTGCCAGCAGTTCTAAAAACAGGGGGCCTGGCTACACCTTC.